This TCR beta chain was sequenced in a study of vaccination and CD4 T cells after COVID-19. Trimming pared 1 base from V and 1 base from J, leaving 5 bases between. This CDR3 is built from 13 residues. Germline assignment: CDR1 SEHNR and CDR2 FQNEAQ (reference sequence). There are a few counts of this clonotype. As yet, its antigen is unknown. Treatment of the sample: approximately 10-day PBMC culture with coronavirus spike peptide pools or control peptides (ViraFEST assay). Harvesting of the unexposed donor's CD4+ T cells predated the COVID-19 pandemic (2011-2018). Using peptide pools, antigen-specific T cells were expanded in ViraFEST before TCRs were sequenced. Every well contained around 2 million PBMCs, which were grown with 9.5 to 10 IU/ml IL-2 and 10 ug/ml peptide pools. Available cell numbers determined whether unexposed-donor CD4+ T cells were probed with SARS-CoV-2 S/N and four cold-coronavirus spikes.

Cultured CD4+ T-cell DNA underwent Oncomine TCR Beta short-read sequencing. The authors extracted genomic DNA from cultured CD4+ T cells. A single record per CDR3 protein comes from TCRdb applying MiXCR to the PCR reads. The table has 8,000 to 10,000 distinct CDR3 sequences, about a third seen once; the top ten hold 15% to 17%. The TCR sequence derives from a human donor in good health. The specimen was CD4+ T cells from blood, cultured in vitro. The chain carries TRBV7-9 and TRBJ2-7; no reliable D call. The CDR3 DNA sequence: TGTGCCAGCAGCTTAGTCTGGTCCTACGAGCAGTACTTC. Residues: CASSLVWSYEQYF.